A single sample gave rise to the 14 T cell receptor beta chains below, sequenced in a study of beta chain features in type 1 diabetes. Reverse transcribing all isolated RNA meant expressed TCRB transcripts were sequenced. Data came from immunoSEQ multiplex PCR; TCRdb stores just in-frame clones and leaves some out. The sample contains 390,000 or so clones, about 15% of which appear only once. The sequenced sample consisted of naive CD4+ T cells from blood. All receptors come from a man between 25 and 39 years old in good health.

This clone was detected only a few times. Other DNA sequences within the sample encode an identical CDR3. The V gene is TRBV20-1, the J gene TRBJ2-1; D gene uncertain. CDR1 is DFQATT and CDR2 is SNEGSKA in the germline V gene (reference sequence). The CDR3 sequence is 11 residues long. Trimming shortened V by 1 base and J by 8 bases, and 6 bases separated the two germline ends. The CDR3 coding sequence is TGCAGTGCTAGAGGTGGCGATGAGCAGTTCTTC. It encodes CSARGGDEQFF.

This clone turned up a few times. V gene TRBV30 combines with J gene TRBJ2-7, with D hard to call. The CDR3 runs to 13 residues. The V gene lost 3 bases and the J gene lost 2 bases, with 11 bases spanning the gap. Germline CDR1 GTSNPN, CDR2 SVGIG (reference sequence). CDR3 amino acids: CAWRPHRAYEQYV. The CDR3 bases are TGTGCCTGGAGGCCTCATAGGGCCTACGAGCAGTACGTC.

The rearrangement joins TRBV29-1 to TRBJ1-1; 10 bases line up with TRBD1. The CDR3 is made up of 12 amino acids. J lost 5 bases, V lost 6 bases, and 3 bases had no gene match. Per the germline V gene, CDR1 is SQVTM and CDR2 is ANQGSEA. This chain's CDR3 is CSVRQGATEAFF. In nucleotides, the CDR3 is TGCAGCGTCAGACAGGGGGCGACTGAAGCTTTCTTT. Combining the CDR3 with reference TRBV29-1 and TRBJ1-1 gives the whole variable domain SAVISQKPSRDICQRGTSLTIQCQVDSQVTMMFWYRQQPGQSLTLIATANQGSEATYESGFVIDKFPISRPNLTFSTLTVSNMSPEDSSIYLCSVRQGATEAFFGQGTRLTVV.

This clone was counted between two and nine times. The V and J genes are TRBV7-9 and TRBJ2-5; 7 bases fit TRBD2. The germline CDR1 and CDR2 sequences are SEHNR and FQNEAQ (reference sequence). This CDR3 region has 14 residues. Trimming at V came to 8 bases and at J to 4 bases, leaving 10 bases not matched to a gene. The CDR3: CASGGVLPGETQYF. The CDR3 DNA reads as TGTGCCAGCGGGGGGGTCCTACCGGGAGAGACCCAGTACTTC.

The rearrangement uses TRBV29-1 and TRBJ1-1; the match to TRBD1 covers 9 bases. This CDR3 has 12 amino acids. V dropped 4 bases and J dropped 6; count of bases not matched to a gene: 3. Germline V gene data show CDR1 as SQVTM and CDR2 as ANQGSEA. CDR3 in DNA: TGCAGCGTTGTACAGGGGGCCTCTGAAGCTTTCTTT. Amino acids: CSVVQGASEAFF.

The V gene is TRBV29-1, the J gene TRBJ2-7, with 12 nucleotides matching TRBD1. The germline CDR1 and CDR2 sequences are SQVTM and ANQGSEA. V trimming: 4 bases; J trimming: 3 bases; junction bases outside the gene matches: 13. The CDR3 spans 17 residues. CDR3 in amino acids: CSVVYRLGTGGRYEQYF. In nucleotides, the CDR3 is TGCAGCGTTGTATATCGGTTGGGGACAGGGGGCCGCTACGAGCAGTACTTC.

V usage is TRBV19 and J usage is TRBJ2-5; 7 bases line up with TRBD2. Germline lookup yields CDR1 LNHDA and CDR2 SQIVND (reference sequence). Germline trimming cut 4 bases from V and 5 bases from J; bases unmatched to any gene: 10. The CDR3 runs 15 residues. This chain's CDR3 is CASSNLPAGRETQYF. CDR3 bases: TGTGCCAGTAGTAATCTCCCAGCGGGGAGGGAGACCCAGTACTTC. The variable domain in full, completed from reference TRBV19 and TRBJ2-5, reads DGGITQSPKYLFRKEGQNVTLSCEQNLNHDAMYWYRQDPGQGLRLIYYSQIVNDFQKGDIAEGYSVSREKKESFPLTVTSAQKNPTAFYLCASSNLPAGRETQYFGPGTRLLVL.

The table lists this clone with a few counts. The chain joins TRBV2 to TRBJ2-1; the D is unclear. V lost 1 base and J 7 bases, leaving 11 bases between the germline ends. Germline-derived CDR1 and CDR2 are SNHLY and FYNNEI. The CDR3 spans 14 residues. The CDR3 region has the DNA TGTGCCAGCAGTGAAGGACTCCTCAAAAATGAGCAGTTCTTC. This encodes CASSEGLLKNEQFF. Filled out from reference TRBV2 and TRBJ2-1, the complete variable domain reads EPEVTQTPSHQVTQMGQEVILRCVPISNHLYFYWYRQILGQKVEFLVSFYNNEISEKSEIFDDQFSVERPDGSNFTLKIRSTKLEDSAMYFCASSEGLLKNEQFFGPGTRLTVL.

This clone was counted a few times. The V gene is TRBV4-1, the J gene TRBJ2-7; weak D call: TRBD1 (6 bases). The CDR3 totals 18 residues. Trimming cost V 1 base and J 2 bases, with 21 bases left between them. Germline lookup yields CDR1 MGHRA and CDR2 YSYEKL. The CDR3 DNA reads TGCGCCAGCAGCCAAGGGATGGCAGGGGCCCAACTCCCCTACGAGCAGTACTTC. It specifies CASSQGMAGAQLPYEQYF.

About this clone itself: The same CDR3 also results from other DNA sequences found in this sample. CDR3 protein: CAWSVGHNTEAFF. In nucleotides, the CDR3 is TGTGCCTGGAGTGTAGGACACAACACTGAAGCTTTCTTT. This chain joins TRBV30 and TRBJ1-1; tentatively, D is TRBD1 (5 bases). The CDR3 length is 13 residues. Germline CDR1 reads GTSNPN; CDR2 reads SVGIG (reference sequence). V lost 0 bases, J lost 2 bases, and 7 bases lay in between.

The CDR3 sequence: CASSLVDSRQETQYF. The CDR3 coding sequence is TGTGCCAGCAGCTTGGTGGACAGTAGGCAAGAGACCCAGTACTTC. J is TRBJ2-5 and V is TRBV11-2, with D possibly being TRBD1 (6 bases). The germline V gene encodes CDR1 SGHAT and CDR2 FQNNGV. The CDR3 sequence is 15 residues long. V was shortened by 3 bases and J by 2 bases, with 13 bases between the two germline ends. The full variable domain, in which reference TRBV11-2 and TRBJ2-5 provide the parts outside the CDR3, is EAGVAQSPRYKIIEKRQSVAFWCNPISGHATLYWYQQILGQGPKLLIQFQNNGVVDDSQLPKDRFSAERLKGVDSTLKIQPAKLEDSAVYLCASSLVDSRQETQYFGPGTRLLVL.

V is TRBV5-1 and J is TRBJ2-3; D may be TRBD1 or TRBD2 (5 bases each). CDR1 is SGHRS, CDR2 YFSETQ, per germline. The CDR3 length is 15 residues. Trimming pared 4 bases from V and 4 bases from J, leaving 16 bases between. The CDR3 DNA sequence: TGCGCCAGCAGCAAGACAGTTTTGAGGGCAGATACGCAGTATTTT. The encoded protein is CASSKTVLRADTQYF.

The genes are TRBV28 and TRBJ2-5, with D perhaps TRBD2 (6 bases). The CDR3 sequence is 14 residues long. V dropped 5 bases and J dropped 6 bases, with 16 bases sitting between them. Germline V CDR1 and CDR2: MDHEN, SYDVKM. The DNA for the CDR3 is TGTGCCAGCAGTAGCACAGCGGGCAGCCAGACCCAGTACTTC. Amino acid sequence: CASSSTAGSQTQYF.

Notes on this clone: The sample carries other DNA sequences with the same CDR3. The CDR3 DNA sequence: TGTGCCAGCAGCTTAGCGGGGGGGCCAGAGACCCAGTACTTC. Translated, it gives CASSLAGGPETQYF. V and J are TRBV7-9 and TRBJ2-5; D is perhaps TRBD2 (7 bases). Germline-derived CDR1 and CDR2 are SEHNR and FQNEAQ (reference sequence). This CDR3 spans 14 amino acids. Between the trimmed V and J ends, which lost 0 bases and 4 bases, there was a span of 9 bases.